This T cell receptor beta chain stems from a study of T cell changes during pregnancy in multiple sclerosis. Profiled with immunoSEQ multiplex PCR; TCRdb holds only in-frame clones, not every one. The sample has 39,000 or so clones, around 92% seen once. The CDR3 is made up of 16 amino acids. V was pared by 4 bases and J by 4 bases, with 7 bases of the junction left unmatched. Germline V gene data show CDR1 as SEHNR and CDR2 as FQNEAQ (reference sequence). The input for sequencing was CD8+ T cells from peripheral blood mononuclear cells, taken in the third trimester of pregnancy. The chain is built from TRBV7-9 and TRBJ2-1; 10 nucleotides line up with TRBD2. This clonotype was obtained from a female donor with multiple sclerosis, enrolled in a pregnancy study. The CDR3 is CASSWDSGGAYNEQFF. CDR3 DNA sequence: TGTGCCAGCAGCTGGGACAGCGGGGGGGCTTACAATGAGCAGTTCTTC. Based on the CDR3 plus reference TRBV7-9 and TRBJ2-1, the full variable domain is DTGVSQNPRHKITKRGQNVTFRCDPISEHNRLYWYRQTLGQGPEFLTYFQNEAQLEKSRLLSDRFSAERPKGSFSTLEIQRTEQGDSAMYLCASSWDSGGAYNEQFFGPGTRLTVL.